Presented here are 27 T cell receptor beta chains from one specimen sequenced in a study of low-dose radiotherapy and immunotherapy resistance in tumors. cDNA synthesis used a TRAV/TRBV-specific primer set for both chains. TCR amplification used 20 to 25 PCR cycles, a constant-region primer and a V-primer adapter. Each CDR3 protein is one row after TCRdb ran MiXCR on the reads. Seen here are 70,000 to 90,000 distinct CDR3 sequences, roughly a sixth observed once, and the top ten hold 2.8%. Time point defined: before trial treatment. The source was PBMCs, collected before treatment. The source of these receptors is a male donor with prostate cancer.

The rearrangement joins TRBV7-8 to TRBJ2-5; D is perhaps TRBD1 or TRBD2 (5 bases each). Trimming removed 6 bases from V and 1 base from J, with 15 bases in between. CDR3 length equals 15 residues. Germline CDR1 is SGHVS and CDR2 is FQNEAQ. The CDR3 DNA is TGTGCCAGCAGTCTGAGCCGGGGCCCCCAAGAGACCCAGTACTTC. Translated: CASSLSRGPQETQYF.

This clonotype was observed many times. The V and J genes are TRBV5-1 and TRBJ2-3, with D tentatively TRBD1 (5 bases). The CDR3 sequence is 16 residues long. The V gene's germline CDR1 is SGHRS and CDR2 YFSETQ. V gave up 3 bases and J gave up 0 bases, with 14 bases separating them. This CDR3 is CASSSDTGPSTDTQYF. The CDR3 DNA is TGCGCCAGCAGCTCCGATACAGGACCAAGCACAGATACGCAGTATTTT. The full variable domain, in which reference TRBV5-1 and TRBJ2-3 provide the parts outside the CDR3, is KAGVTQTPRYLIKTRGQQVTLSCSPISGHRSVSWYQQTPGQGLQFLFEYFSETQRNKGNFPGRFSGRQFSNSRSEMNVSTLELGDSALYLCASSSDTGPSTDTQYFGPGTRLTVL.

This clonotype was seen many times. The chain joins TRBV20-1 to TRBJ2-3, with 13 positions matching TRBD2. With 0 bases clipped from V and 2 bases from J, the junction kept 5 bases outside the gene matches. Germline V lookup: CDR1 DFQATT, CDR2 SNEGSKA (reference sequence). The CDR3 spans 17 residues. The CDR3 sequence: CSARDLGTSGDTDTQYF. The CDR3, as DNA: TGCAGTGCTAGAGATCTTGGGACTAGCGGGGACACAGATACGCAGTATTTT.

This clonotype came up many times. The V and J genes are TRBV7-9 and TRBJ2-3; TRBD2 aligns across 9 bases. The CDR3 loop spans 15 amino acids. V gave up 4 bases and J gave up 2 bases; unmatched junction bases: 4. Germline-derived CDR1 and CDR2 are SEHNR and FQNEAQ (reference sequence). The DNA of the CDR3 is TGTGCCAGCAGCTCTCGGACTAGCGCCACAGATACGCAGTATTTT. Amino acid sequence: CASSSRTSATDTQYF.

This clonotype was recorded many times. The V gene is TRBV6-5, the J gene TRBJ2-7; 9 bases fit TRBD2. Germline loops: CDR1 MNHEY, CDR2 SVGAGI. This CDR3 contains 14 residues. The V gene end was trimmed by 8 bases and the J gene end by 0 bases; junction bases not matched to a gene: 5. The CDR3 reads CASQQGLASYEQYF. CDR3 nucleotide sequence: TGTGCCAGCCAACAGGGACTAGCCTCCTACGAGCAGTACTTC.

This clonotype appeared many times. The chain recombines TRBV6-5 with TRBJ2-7; TRBD2 aligns across 7 bases. This CDR3 spans 15 amino acids. The V and J ends lost 7 bases and 4 bases, in that order; junction bases with no gene match: 13. Germline-derived CDR1 and CDR2 are MNHEY and SVGAGI. The CDR3 reads CASTPPGGGRYEQYF. In nucleotides, the CDR3 is TGTGCCAGCACCCCTCCGGGGGGTGGGAGGTACGAGCAGTACTTC.

This chain connects TRBV12-3 or TRBV12-4 to TRBJ2-1, with D hard to call. The V and J ends lost 8 bases and 4 bases respectively, with 12 bases between them. This CDR3 has 13 amino acids. The CDR3 nucleotides read TGTGCCAGCTTAATGACTGGATACAATGAGCAGTTCTTC. It yields the protein CASLMTGYNEQFF.

This clonotype was observed many times. The V call is TRBV20-1, the J call TRBJ2-1; 10 nucleotides agree with TRBD1. CDR1 is DFQATT, CDR2 SNEGSKA, per germline (reference sequence). This CDR3 comprises 13 residues. The ends lost 6 bases at V and 9 bases at J; junction bases unmatched: 8. CDR3 sequence (DNA): TGCAGTGCGGTCGGACAGGGGGGGGGTGAGCAGTTCTTC. It specifies CSAVGQGGGEQFF.

This clonotype has a count of ten or more. The chain uses TRBV20-1 and TRBJ2-3; D ambiguous. The CDR3 covers 15 residues. The V and J ends lost 1 base and 0 bases respectively, with 11 bases between them. Germline V gene sequence: CDR1 DFQATT, CDR2 SNEGSKA (reference sequence). CDR3 region: CSARASRHSTDTQYF. CDR3 DNA sequence: TGCAGTGCTAGAGCTTCGAGACACAGCACAGATACGCAGTATTTT.

This rearrangement joins TRBV27 to TRBJ1-1; TRBD1 is a possible D gene (6 bases). Germline V CDR1 and CDR2: MNHEY, SMNVEV (reference sequence). V dropped 2 bases and J dropped 7 bases, with 11 bases sitting between them. The CDR3 has 13 residues. The DNA of the CDR3 is TGTGCCAGCAGTTTACTGGGGGCCGGTGAAGCTTTCTTT. Its translation is CASSLLGAGEAFF.

This clonotype was counted at least ten times. The chain joins TRBV5-1 to TRBJ2-1; TRBD1 agrees at 7 bases. J gave up 5 bases and V 4 bases, and 6 bases lay outside the gene matches. Germline V gene lookup returns CDR1 SGHRS and CDR2 YFSETQ. The CDR3 is 14 amino acids. The chain's CDR3 is CASSINDRDNEQFF. As DNA, the CDR3 is TGCGCCAGCAGCATTAATGACAGGGACAATGAGCAGTTCTTC.

As concerns this clonotype: One junction end does not reproduce the germline sequence, and a read error may be involved. The V call is TRBV3-1, the J call TRBJ2-2; D possibly corresponds to TRBD2 (6 bases). Germline lookup yields CDR1 LGHDT and CDR2 YNNKEL (reference sequence). This CDR3 has 12 amino acids. CDR3 sequence (DNA): TGTGCCAGCAGCCTCGGCGACCGGGAGCTGTTATTT. It specifies CASSLGDRELLF.

The chain couples TRBV18 to TRBJ2-7; 12 bases map to TRBD2. After removal of 3 bases from V and 6 bases from J, the junction contained 6 bases not matched to a gene. This CDR3 has 15 amino acids. Germline-derived CDR1 and CDR2 are KGHSH and LQKENI. The CDR3 DNA reads as TGTGCCAGCTCACCGGAACTAGCGGGGGGTTTCGAGCAGTACTTC. Translated: CASSPELAGGFEQYF.

The V call is TRBV6-2 or TRBV6-3, the J call TRBJ2-1, with 13 bases matching TRBD2. The CDR3 totals 15 residues. The J segment lost 7 bases and the V segment lost 6 bases, leaving 6 bases of the junction unmatched. The germline gives CDR1 MNHEY, CDR2 SVGEGT. This CDR3 is CASSRSTSGGNEQFF. CDR3 DNA: TGTGCCAGCAGCCGATCGACTAGCGGGGGGAATGAGCAGTTCTTC.

This clonotype was seen ten or more times. V usage is TRBV7-9 and J usage is TRBJ2-5, with no clear D. Germline CDR1 is SEHNR and CDR2 is FQNEAQ (reference sequence). CDR3 length: 14 amino acids. Trimming shortened V by 2 bases and J by 3 bases, and 10 bases separated the two germline ends. The DNA for the CDR3 is TGTGCCAGCAGCTTACCCGTGGCCAAAGAGACCCAGTACTTC. Residues: CASSLPVAKETQYF.

This clonotype was counted ten times or more. The rearrangement uses TRBV7-6 and TRBJ2-3, with TRBD2 matching over 12 bases. The CDR3 has 16 amino acids. Looked up from germline, CDR1 is SGHVS and CDR2 is FNYEAQ. V gave up 4 bases and J gave up 4 bases; unmatched junction bases: 6. In DNA form, the CDR3 reads TGTGCCAGCAGCTCGACTCTAGCGGGGGGGCCAGATACGCAGTATTTT. Protein sequence: CASSSTLAGGPDTQYF.

Ten or more counts support this clonotype. The chain combines TRBV5-1 with TRBJ2-5; 13 nucleotides match TRBD2. The length of the CDR3 is 14 residues. After removal of 6 bases from V and 9 bases from J, the junction contained 8 bases not matched to a gene. The germline V gene has CDR1 SGHRS and CDR2 YFSETQ. CDR3 DNA: TGCGCCAGCACCTTCGGACTAGCGGGGGAGGCCCAGTACTTC. Encoded protein: CASTFGLAGEAQYF.

At least ten counts were recorded for this clonotype. CDR3 DNA: TGCGCCAGCAGCTTGGGGTCGTCCAACATCCTTAATTCACCCCTCCACTTT. Encoded protein: CASSLGSSNILNSPLHF. The chain carries TRBV5-1 and TRBJ1-6; D gene uncertain. The germline gives CDR1 SGHRS, CDR2 YFSETQ. This CDR3 has 17 residues. V gave up 0 bases and J gave up 6 bases, with 16 bases separating them.

This clonotype showed up just a few times. This may stem from a read error, because a much larger clone lies one nucleotide away. This chain uses TRBV12-3 or TRBV12-4 with TRBJ2-4, with D perhaps TRBD1 or TRBD2 (6 bases each). The CDR3 is made up of 14 amino acids. Between the trimmed V and J ends, which lost 6 bases and 2 bases, there was a span of 11 bases. This CDR3 reads CASRLGGSKNIQYF. As DNA, the CDR3 is TGTGCCAGCAGGCTAGGGGGGTCCAAAAACATTCAGTACTTC.

This clonotype showed up just a few times. V and J are TRBV12-3 or TRBV12-4 and TRBJ2-3; possibly TRBD1 or TRBD2 for D (5 bases each). The CDR3 is 13 amino acids. Trimming took off 6 bases at V and 6 bases at J, with 13 bases between the two ends. In nucleotides, the CDR3 is TGTGCCAGCAGCTTGGGGGTATTGGATACGCAGTATTTT. It codes for CASSLGVLDTQYF.

This clonotype appeared many times. The CDR3 here is CASSPGGRHEAETQYF. DNA of the CDR3: TGTGCCAGCAGCCCGGGGGGGCGACACGAGGCGGAGACCCAGTACTTC. The chain uses TRBV21-1 and TRBJ2-5; no DNA check was done on the table's D call, TRBD1. TRBV21-1 is a pseudogene. There are 16 residues in the CDR3.

The chain employs TRBV28 and TRBJ1-5; D is unresolved. The germline gives CDR1 MDHEN, CDR2 SYDVKM. Trimming cost V 4 bases and J 1 base, with 17 bases left between them. The CDR3 is 17 amino acids. Written as DNA, the CDR3 is TGTGCCAGCAGTTATACTTCGGACCGGAGGAGCAATCAGCCCCAGCATTTT. This gives the protein CASSYTSDRRSNQPQHF.

This clonotype came up many times. This chain uses TRBV6-5 with TRBJ2-3, with 7 bases that match TRBD2. With 7 bases clipped from V and 4 bases from J, the junction kept 11 bases outside the gene matches. CDR3 length: 15 residues. Germline-derived CDR1 and CDR2 are MNHEY and SVGAGI. The CDR3: CASMEGSGAADTQYF. For the CDR3, the DNA is TGTGCCAGCATGGAGGGGAGCGGGGCCGCAGATACGCAGTATTTT.

Many counts were recorded for this clonotype. The rearrangement joins TRBV7-9 to TRBJ2-6; 7 nucleotides align to TRBD2. The V gene's germline CDR1 is SEHNR and CDR2 FQNEAQ (reference sequence). The CDR3 runs to 17 residues. The J segment lost 3 bases and the V segment lost 4 bases, leaving 9 bases of the junction unmatched. In nucleotides, the CDR3 is TGTGCCAGCAGCTCGCAGACTAGCTACTATGGGGCCAACGTCCTGACTTTC. Protein sequence: CASSSQTSYYGANVLTF.

This clonotype appeared many times. The rearrangement links TRBV6-5 to TRBJ2-5, with 8 bases identical to TRBD2. There are 14 residues in the CDR3. Germline CDR1 reads MNHEY; CDR2 reads SVGAGI. The J segment lost 5 bases and the V segment lost 6 bases, leaving 8 bases of the junction unmatched. CDR3 in DNA: TGTGCCAGCAGCTTAGCGGGGAATGGGGAGACCCAGTACTTC. Residues: CASSLAGNGETQYF.

This clonotype was found many times. This chain uses TRBV20-1 with TRBJ1-2; perhaps TRBD1 as D (6 bases). V lost 5 bases and J lost 1, with 11 bases in between. The CDR3 is 13 residues long. The V gene's germline CDR1 is DFQATT and CDR2 SNEGSKA (reference sequence). The CDR3 reads CSAATGINYGYTF. In DNA form, the CDR3 reads TGCAGTGCTGCCACAGGGATTAACTATGGCTACACCTTC.

This clonotype was detected many times. The V and J genes are TRBV10-1 and TRBJ1-5, with TRBD1 as a possible D gene (5 bases). The CDR3 is 12 residues long. Germline V gives CDR1 WNHNN, CDR2 SYGVQD (reference sequence). The DNA of the CDR3 is TGCGCTCAGTGGTGGGGGAGTCAGCCCCAGCATTTT. This encodes CAQWWGSQPQHF.